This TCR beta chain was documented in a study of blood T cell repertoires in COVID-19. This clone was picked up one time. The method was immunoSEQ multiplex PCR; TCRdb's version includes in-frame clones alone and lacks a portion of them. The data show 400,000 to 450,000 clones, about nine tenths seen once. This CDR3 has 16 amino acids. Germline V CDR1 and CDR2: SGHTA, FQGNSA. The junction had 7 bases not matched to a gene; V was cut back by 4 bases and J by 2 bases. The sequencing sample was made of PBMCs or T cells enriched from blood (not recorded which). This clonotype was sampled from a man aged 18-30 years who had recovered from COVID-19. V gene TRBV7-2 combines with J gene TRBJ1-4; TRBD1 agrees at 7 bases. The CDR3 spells CASSSPMTGTNEKLFF. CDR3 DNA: TGTGCCAGCAGCTCCCCAATGACAGGGACTAATGAAAAACTGTTTTTT. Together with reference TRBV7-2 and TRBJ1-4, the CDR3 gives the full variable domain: GAGVSQSPSNKVTEKGKDVELRCDPISGHTALYWYRQSLGQGLEFLIYFQGNSAPDKSGLPSDRFSAERTGGSVSTLTIQRTQQEDSAVYLCASSSPMTGTNEKLFFGSGTQLSVL.